The clone carrying this T cell receptor beta chain was seen a few times. Its cognate antigen is unknown. V lost 1 base to trimming and J lost 7 bases, with 9 bases between them. The CDR3 length is 13 residues. Germline V CDR1 and CDR2: SEHNR, FQNEAQ (reference sequence). One entry per CDR3 protein results from TCRdb running MiXCR on the 5' RACE reads. The sample yields 270,000 or so distinct CDR3 sequences, roughly 18% seen once. The data are from a study of T-cell memory formation after mild COVID-19. For the study at large: The TCR clusters were mostly specific to one donor. Study-wide results and caveats: Several responding clones turned up in pre-infection memory, indicating that cross-reactive memory may have taken part.

This TCR was recovered from a man between 18 and 29 years old who had mild COVID-19 (a few samples of this study predate the infection). Cell type and time point are not known. The chain combines TRBV7-9 with TRBJ2-3; D remains ambiguous. Specimen: PBMCs or a T cell subset sorted from them (not recorded which). CDR3 loop: CASSLVGLNTQYF. The CDR3 DNA follows: TGTGCCAGCAGCTTAGTAGGATTGAATACGCAGTATTTT.